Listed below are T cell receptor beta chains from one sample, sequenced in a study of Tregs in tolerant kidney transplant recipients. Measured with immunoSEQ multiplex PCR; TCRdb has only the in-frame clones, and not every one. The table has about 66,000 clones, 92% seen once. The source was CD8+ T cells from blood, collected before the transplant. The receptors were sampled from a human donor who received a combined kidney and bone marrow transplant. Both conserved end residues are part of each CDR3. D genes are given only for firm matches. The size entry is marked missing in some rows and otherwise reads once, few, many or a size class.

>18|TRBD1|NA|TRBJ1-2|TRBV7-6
CASSPQARQGAWSYGYTF
TGTGCCAGCAGCCCCCAGGCCCGACAGGGGGCCTGGTCGTATGGCTACACCTTC
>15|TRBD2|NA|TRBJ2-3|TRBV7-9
CASSSPIAGVDTQYF
TGTGCCAGCAGCTCCCCAATAGCGGGGGTCGATACGCAGTATTTT
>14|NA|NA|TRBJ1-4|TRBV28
CASSLPGGNEKLFF
TGTGCCAGCAGTTTACCGGGAGGCAATGAAAAACTGTTTTTT
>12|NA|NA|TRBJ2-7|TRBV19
CASSTFSYEQYF
TGTGCCAGTAGTACCTTTTCCTACGAGCAGTACTTC
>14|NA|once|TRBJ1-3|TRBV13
CASSSGGDGNTIYF
TGTGCCAGCAGCTCCGGGGGGGATGGAAACACCATATATTTT
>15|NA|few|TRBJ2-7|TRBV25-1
CASSPGIGPNYEQYF
TGTGCCAGCAGTCCCGGGATAGGGCCTAATTACGAGCAGTACTTC
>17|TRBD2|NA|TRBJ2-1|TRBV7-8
CASSLRGGTYPYNEQFF
TGTGCCAGCAGCTTACGCGGGGGGACCTACCCCTACAATGAGCAGTTCTTC
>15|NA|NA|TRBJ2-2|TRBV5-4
CASSLEIPNTGELFF
TGTGCCAGCAGCTTAGAGATACCGAACACCGGGGAGCTGTTTTTT
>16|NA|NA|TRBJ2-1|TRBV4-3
CASSLNSRTPYNEQFF
TGCGCCAGCAGCCTCAATTCCAGGACACCCTACAATGAGCAGTTCTTC
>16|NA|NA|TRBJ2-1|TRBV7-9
CASSSPVSDSYNEQFF
TGTGCCAGCAGCTCGCCGGTATCCGACTCCTACAATGAGCAGTTCTTC
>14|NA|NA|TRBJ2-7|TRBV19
CASSINRATYEQYF
TGTGCCAGTAGTATAAACAGGGCCACCTACGAGCAGTACTTC
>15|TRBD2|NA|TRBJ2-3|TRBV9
CASSRGEGKADTQYF
TGTGCCAGCAGCCGCGGGGAGGGTAAGGCAGATACGCAGTATTTT
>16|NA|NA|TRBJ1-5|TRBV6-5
CASSYSSRGSNQPQHF
TGTGCCAGCAGTTACTCGAGTCGGGGGAGCAATCAGCCCCAGCATTTT
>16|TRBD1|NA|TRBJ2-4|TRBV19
CASSTHNRGVKNIQYF
TGTGCCAGTAGTACTCACAACAGGGGAGTGAAGAACATTCAGTACTTC
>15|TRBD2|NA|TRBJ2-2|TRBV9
CASSVVAGLAGELFF
TGTGCCAGCAGCGTAGTCGCCGGACTAGCCGGGGAGCTGTTTTTT
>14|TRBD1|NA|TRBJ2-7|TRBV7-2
CASTRDSSSYEQYF
TGTGCCAGCACCCGGGACAGTAGCTCCTACGAGCAGTACTTC
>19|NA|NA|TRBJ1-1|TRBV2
CASSEERWTEDLGNTEAFF
TGTGCCAGCAGTGAAGAAAGGTGGACAGAAGACTTAGGGAACACTGAAGCTTTCTTT
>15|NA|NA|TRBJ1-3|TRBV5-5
CASSFTRRSGNTIYF
TGTGCCAGCAGCTTTACTCGCCGCTCTGGAAACACCATATATTTT
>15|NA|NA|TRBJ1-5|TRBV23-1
CASSLRQVSNQPQHF
TGCGCCAGCAGTCTTCGACAGGTTAGCAATCAGCCCCAGCATTTT
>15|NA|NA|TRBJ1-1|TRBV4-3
CASSQDQGLNTEAFF
TGCGCCAGCAGCCAAGATCAGGGGTTGAACACTGAAGCTTTCTTT
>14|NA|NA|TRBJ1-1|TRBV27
CASSLSGASTEAFF
TGTGCCAGCAGTTTATCGGGGGCGAGCACTGAAGCTTTCTTT
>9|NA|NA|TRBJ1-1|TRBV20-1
CSVNTEAFF
TGCAGTGTAAACACTGAAGCTTTCTTT
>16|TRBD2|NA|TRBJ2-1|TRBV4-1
CASSQDRSGGYNEQFF
TGCGCCAGCAGCCAAGATAGAAGCGGGGGGTACAATGAGCAGTTCTTC
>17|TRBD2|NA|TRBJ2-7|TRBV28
CASRESGLAGGRYEQYF
TGTGCCAGCCGAGAATCCGGACTAGCGGGGGGCCGGTACGAGCAGTACTTC
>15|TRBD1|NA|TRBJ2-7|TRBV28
CASSINRGHPYEQYF
TGTGCCAGCAGCATTAACAGGGGGCACCCCTACGAGCAGTACTTC
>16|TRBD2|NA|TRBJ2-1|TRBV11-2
CASSFPTSGANNEQFF
TGTGCCAGCAGCTTCCCGACTAGCGGGGCGAACAATGAGCAGTTCTTC
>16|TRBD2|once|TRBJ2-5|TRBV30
CAWSVGWREGLETQYF
TGTGCCTGGAGTGTTGGCTGGCGGGAGGGACTGGAGACCCAGTACTTC
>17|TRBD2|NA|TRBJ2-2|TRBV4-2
CASSHALAGANTGELFF
TGTGCCAGCAGCCACGCCCTAGCGGGAGCCAACACCGGGGAGCTGTTTTTT
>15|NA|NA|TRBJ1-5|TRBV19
CASSIGSRGNQPQHF
TGTGCCAGTAGTATTGGTTCCCGGGGGAATCAGCCCCAGCATTTT
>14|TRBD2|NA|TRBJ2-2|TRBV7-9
CASSGGDNTGELFF
TGTGCCAGCAGTGGGGGGGATAACACCGGGGAGCTGTTTTTT
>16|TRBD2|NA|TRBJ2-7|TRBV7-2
CASSLGPGLAVWGQYF
TGTGCCAGCAGCTTAGGGCCGGGACTAGCGGTCTGGGGGCAGTACTTC
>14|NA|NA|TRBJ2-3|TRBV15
CATSWGVSTDTQYF
TGTGCCACCAGCTGGGGGGTTAGCACAGATACGCAGTATTTT
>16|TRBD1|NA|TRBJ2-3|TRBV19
CASSAPGQGAQDTQYF
TGTGCCAGTAGTGCGCCGGGACAGGGGGCGCAAGATACGCAGTATTTT
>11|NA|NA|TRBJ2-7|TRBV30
CAWNDNYEQYF
TGTGCCTGGAACGACAACTACGAGCAGTACTTC
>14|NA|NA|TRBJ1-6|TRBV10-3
CAISPSGSDSPLHF
TGTGCCATCAGTCCTTCCGGGAGTGATTCACCCCTCCACTTT
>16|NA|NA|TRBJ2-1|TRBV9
CASSSRLGEEIHEQFF
TGTGCCAGCAGTTCTCGGTTAGGGGAGGAGATCCATGAGCAGTTCTTC
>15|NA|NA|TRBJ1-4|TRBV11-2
CASTERQGWYEKLFF
TGTGCCAGCACCGAACGCCAGGGGTGGTATGAAAAACTGTTTTTT
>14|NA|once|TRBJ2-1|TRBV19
CASSVILGDNEQFF
TGTGCCAGTAGTGTGATTCTAGGGGACAATGAGCAGTTCTTC
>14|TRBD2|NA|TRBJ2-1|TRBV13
CASSSGLESLEQFF
TGTGCCAGCAGCTCCGGACTAGAGAGCCTTGAGCAGTTCTTC
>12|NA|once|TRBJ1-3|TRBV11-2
CASCGLGNTIYF
TGTGCCAGTTGCGGGTTGGGAAACACCATATATTTT
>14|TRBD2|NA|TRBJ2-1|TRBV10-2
CASSPLRGGNEQFF
TGCGCCAGCAGTCCTTTGCGGGGGGGGAATGAGCAGTTCTTC
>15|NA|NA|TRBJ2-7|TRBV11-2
CASSSRTKRDYEQYF
TGTGCCAGCAGCTCCCGGACTAAAAGGGATTACGAGCAGTACTTC
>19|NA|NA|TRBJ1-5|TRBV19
CASSNQRPDRPYSNQPQHF
TGTGCCAGTAGTAACCAGAGACCAGACAGGCCTTATAGCAATCAGCCCCAGCATTTT
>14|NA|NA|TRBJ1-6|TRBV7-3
CASSLIGEASPLHF
TGTGCCAGCAGCTTAATAGGGGAGGCTTCACCCCTCCACTTT
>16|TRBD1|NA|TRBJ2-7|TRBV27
CASSPSTGAKAYEQYF
TGTGCCAGCAGTCCATCGACAGGGGCCAAGGCCTACGAGCAGTACTTC
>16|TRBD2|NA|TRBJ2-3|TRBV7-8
CASSFLTSGGGDTQYF
TGTGCCAGCAGCTTTCTGACTAGCGGGGGTGGGGATACGCAGTATTTT
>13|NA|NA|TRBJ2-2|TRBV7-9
CASSFGFTGELFF
TGTGCCAGCAGCTTCGGGTTCACCGGGGAGCTGTTTTTT
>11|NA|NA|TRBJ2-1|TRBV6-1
CASSMENEQFF
TGTGCCAGCAGTATGGAGAATGAGCAGTTCTTC
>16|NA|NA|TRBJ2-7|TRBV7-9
CASSTLEGRVRYEQYF
TGTGCCAGCAGCACACTCGAAGGCAGGGTGAGGTACGAGCAGTACTTC
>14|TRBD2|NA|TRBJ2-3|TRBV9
CATNSGGGTDTQYF
TGTGCCACCAATAGCGGGGGGGGCACAGATACGCAGTATTTT
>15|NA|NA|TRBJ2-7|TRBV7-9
CASSLWERHSYEQYF
TGTGCCAGCAGCTTATGGGAGAGACACTCCTACGAGCAGTACTTC
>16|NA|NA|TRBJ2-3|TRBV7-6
CASSHGSAGLMDTQYF
TGTGCCAGCAGTCACGGGTCGGCAGGGCTGATGGATACGCAGTATTTT
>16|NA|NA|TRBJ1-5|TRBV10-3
CAISYPPRDTDQPQHF
TGTGCCATCAGTTACCCTCCCCGGGACACTGATCAGCCCCAGCATTTT
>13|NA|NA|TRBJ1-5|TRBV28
CASHRGFREPQHF
TGTGCCAGCCACCGGGGTTTTAGGGAGCCCCAGCATTTT
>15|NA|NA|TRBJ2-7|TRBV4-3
CASSQDYGTSYEQYF
TGCGCCAGCAGCCAAGATTATGGGACATCCTACGAGCAGTACTTC
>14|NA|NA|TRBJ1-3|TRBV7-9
CASSLTPSGNTIYF
TGTGCCAGCAGCTTAACTCCGTCTGGAAACACCATATATTTT
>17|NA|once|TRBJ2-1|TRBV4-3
CASSQNLPSESYNEQFF
TGCGCCAGCAGCCAGAACCTCCCTTCGGAGTCCTACAATGAGCAGTTCTTC
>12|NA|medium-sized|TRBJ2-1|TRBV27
CASRLAGNEQFF
TGTGCCAGCAGACTAGCTGGCAATGAGCAGTTCTTC
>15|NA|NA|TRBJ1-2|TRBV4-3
CASSQGTGANYGYTF
TGCGCCAGCAGCCAAGGGACGGGAGCTAACTATGGCTACACCTTC